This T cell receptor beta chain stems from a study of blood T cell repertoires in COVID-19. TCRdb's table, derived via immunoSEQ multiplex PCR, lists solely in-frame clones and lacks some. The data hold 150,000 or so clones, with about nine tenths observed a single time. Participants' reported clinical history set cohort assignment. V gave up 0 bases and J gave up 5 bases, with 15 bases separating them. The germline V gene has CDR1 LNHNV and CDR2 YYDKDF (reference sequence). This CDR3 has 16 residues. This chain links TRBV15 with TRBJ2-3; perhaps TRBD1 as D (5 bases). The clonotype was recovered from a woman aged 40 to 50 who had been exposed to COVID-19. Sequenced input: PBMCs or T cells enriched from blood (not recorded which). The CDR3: CATSRDWGRSLDTQYF. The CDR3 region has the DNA TGTGCCACCAGCAGAGATTGGGGCAGATCCCTAGATACGCAGTATTTT.